This TCR beta chain came from a study of shared clonotypes between healthy human individuals. CDR3 length: 14 residues. The germline CDR1 and CDR2 sequences are MGHRA and YSYEKL. Trimming removed 4 bases from V and 4 bases from J; junction bases left unmatched: 7. CD45RO-negative, CCR7-selected cells formed the naive CD8 fraction, which excluded terminally differentiated effector memory CD45RA+ cells. Study findings and constraints: Sharing across four donors was highest in naive CD4 (approximately 5%) and lowest in memory CD8 (around 0.4%). A reduction in generation probabilities was seen for non-shared clonotypes relative to those shared by all four donors. Donor clonotype sharing was expected to depend on sequencing depth.

This clone was seen a single time. Its antigen is still unknown. Sequencing used immunoSEQ multiplex PCR; TCRdb keeps in-frame clones, though not all of them. The table lists nearly 2 million clones, about 95% of them singletons. The sample taken for sequencing was naive CD8+ T cells sorted from blood. This sequence joins TRBV4-1 and TRBJ2-7; 7 positions match TRBD1. This clonotype originated in a man aged 18-30 years in good health. CDR3 bases: TGCGCCAGCAGCCGGACAGGTAACGGTTACGAGCAGTACTTC. Its translation is CASSRTGNGYEQYF.